Listed here are 32 T cell receptor beta chains from one sample, sequenced in a study of blood T cells in healthy people across ages. Combining a sample-barcoded 5' primer with a J-beta primer mix, a second PCR ran for roughly 6 to 11 cycles. TCRdb re-analysed the 5' RACE reads in MiXCR, keeping a single row per CDR3 protein. In the table there are some 780,000 distinct CDR3 sequences, around three fifths of which are singletons. Sequencing was done on a sample of blood. The source of these receptors is a man aged 40-55 years in good health.

This chain joins TRBV29-1 and TRBJ2-5; D is undetermined. This CDR3 has 12 amino acids. CDR1 is SQVTM and CDR2 is ANQGSEA in the germline V gene. CDR3: CRWWTLWETQYF. The CDR3 DNA follows: TGCAGGTGGTGGACCTTGTGGGAGACCCAGTACTTC. The entire variable domain, with the rest obtained from reference TRBV29-1 and TRBJ2-5, is as follows: SAVISQKPSRDICQRGTSLTIQCQVDSQVTMMFWYRQQPGQSLTLIATANQGSEATYESGFVIDKFPISRPNLTFSTLTVSNMSPEDSSIYLCRWWTLWETQYFGPGTRLLVL.

The V and J genes are TRBV9 and TRBJ1-1, with D maybe TRBD1 (5 bases). V gave up 3 bases and J gave up 1 base, with 13 bases separating them. Germline V gene data show CDR1 as SGDLS and CDR2 as YYNGEE. The CDR3 length is 15 residues. The CDR3 loop is CASSGSGTGNTEAFF. CDR3 sequence (DNA): TGTGCCAGCAGCGGATCCGGGACGGGGAACACTGAAGCTTTCTTT.

This chain connects TRBV28 to TRBJ1-2, with D unresolved. The length of the CDR3 is 14 residues. Germline CDR1 MDHEN, CDR2 SYDVKM. Deletions cut 4 bases from V and 5 bases from J, with 14 bases between. The CDR3 nucleotides read TGTGCCAGCAGTTCCCCGGACCCCGGGTATGGCTACACCTTC. Its translation is CASSSPDPGYGYTF.

V usage is TRBV27 and J usage is TRBJ2-5; 9 bases are shared with TRBD2. The J call may be faulty, since TRBJ2-7 better matches the DNA end. This CDR3 has 17 residues. Germline CDR1 is MNHEY and CDR2 is SMNVEV (reference sequence). The CDR3 is CASSLSIFTSGPYEQYF. Written as DNA, the CDR3 is TGTGCCAGCAGTTTATCGATCTTCACTAGCGGGCCTTACGAGCAGTACTTC.

This clonotype was recorded at least ten times. The V call is TRBV15, the J call TRBJ2-5; D unclear. V gave up 2 bases and J gave up 5 bases, with 9 bases separating them. The CDR3 spans 13 residues. Germline loops: CDR1 LNHNV, CDR2 YYDKDF (reference sequence). CDR3 DNA: TGTGCCACCAGCAGATCCCCGGCGGAGACCCAGTACTTC. Translated, it gives CATSRSPAETQYF. Variable domain in full (rest from reference TRBV15 and TRBJ2-5): DAMVIQNPRYQVTQFGKPVTLSCSQTLNHNVMYWYQQKSSQAPKLLFHYYDKDFNNEADTPDNFQSRRPNTSFCFLDIRSPGLGDTAMYLCATSRSPAETQYFGPGTRLLVL.

This clonotype was observed a handful of times. The V call is TRBV5-1, the J call TRBJ2-3; a weak D match, TRBD2 (6 bases). CDR1 and CDR2 from the germline V gene are SGHRS and YFSETQ. Trimming shortened V by 0 bases and J by 6 bases, and 14 bases separated the two germline ends. The CDR3 runs to 15 residues. The CDR3 DNA reads TGCGCCAGCAGCTTGGAGGGACCTGCGGGGGATACGCAGTATTTT. Residues: CASSLEGPAGDTQYF.

The rearrangement joins TRBV6-5 to TRBJ1-2; TRBD1 matches 7 bases. Unmatched junction bases numbered 15, after V lost 6 bases and J lost 8 bases. The germline V gene has CDR1 MNHEY and CDR2 SVGAGI. The CDR3 has 15 residues. CDR3 DNA: TGTGCCAGCAGCAACACGGGACAGAAAACCGCGGGCTACACCTTC. Protein: CASSNTGQKTAGYTF.

V and J are TRBV6-2 or TRBV6-3 and TRBJ1-1; D call uncertain. V was cut by 3 bases and J by 0 bases, with 8 bases left in between. Germline-derived CDR1 and CDR2 are MNHEY and SVGEGT. The CDR3 spans 14 residues. Here the CDR3 DNA reads TGTGCCAGCAGTTATTCCAACATGAACACTGAAGCTTTCTTT. Protein: CASSYSNMNTEAFF.

This rearrangement joins TRBV5-1 to TRBJ2-5, with D perhaps TRBD1 or TRBD2 (6 bases each). The CDR3 consists of 15 residues. CDR1 is SGHRS and CDR2 is YFSETQ in the germline V gene. The ends were cut back, 0 bases at V and 3 bases at J, with 12 bases in the middle. The CDR3 region has the DNA TGCGCCAGCAGCTTGGTGTTTAGGGGGGAAGAGACCCAGTACTTC. This translates into CASSLVFRGEETQYF.

The chain is built from TRBV7-9 and TRBJ1-1; no clear D. The germline V gene encodes CDR1 SEHNR and CDR2 FQNEAQ (reference sequence). The ends were cut back, 8 bases at V and 4 bases at J, with 5 bases in the middle. The CDR3 totals 10 residues. The chain's CDR3 is CASGITEAFF. CDR3 in DNA: TGTGCCAGCGGAATCACTGAAGCTTTCTTT.

The chain uses TRBV20-1 and TRBJ1-2; 7 nucleotides agree with TRBD1. Germline loops: CDR1 DFQATT, CDR2 SNEGSKA (reference sequence). The CDR3 is made up of 12 amino acids. V shed 6 bases, J shed 6 bases, and the junction held 7 bases outside the gene matches. The CDR3 here is CSAPDRTDGYTF. In DNA form, the CDR3 reads TGCAGTGCCCCGGACAGGACGGATGGCTACACCTTC.

Turning to this clonotype: At one boundary the junction diverges from the germline segment, which might be a read error. The rearrangement links TRBV7-2 to TRBJ2-5, with 7 bases aligning to TRBD2. CDR1 and CDR2 (germline): SGHTA, FQGNSA. The CDR3 totals 16 residues. In nucleotides, the CDR3 is TGTGCCAGCAGCTTAGAGCGGGGCGCTGGGACGGAGATCCAGTACTTC. This translates into CASSLERGAGTEIQYF. Drawing the rest from reference TRBV7-2 and TRBJ2-5, the complete variable domain is GAGVSQSPSNKVTEKGKDVELRCDPISGHTALYWYRQSLGQGLEFLIYFQGNSAPDKSGLPSDRFSAERTGGSVSTLTIQRTQQEDSAVYLCASSLERGAGTEIQYFGPGTRLLVL.

The V gene is TRBV28, the J gene TRBJ2-7; 10 bases align to TRBD1. The CDR3 extends over 15 amino acids. V was pared by 5 bases and J by 6 bases, with 10 bases of the junction left unmatched. CDR1 is MDHEN and CDR2 is SYDVKM in the germline V gene. CDR3 DNA sequence: TGTGCCAGCAGTCTGCCGGGGACAGGGGATAGCGAGCAGTACTTC. Its translation is CASSLPGTGDSEQYF.

The chain links TRBV6-4 to TRBJ1-5; D is perhaps TRBD1 (6 bases). The germline gives CDR1 MRHNA, CDR2 SNTAGT. The length of the CDR3 is 13 residues. V gave up 5 bases and J gave up 7 bases, with 12 bases separating them. The CDR3 DNA reads TGTGCCAGCAGTTCAATACAGGGCCAGCCCCAGCATTTT. Protein: CASSSIQGQPQHF.

The genes are TRBV20-1 and TRBJ2-2; D is possibly TRBD2 (5 bases). The V gene's germline CDR1 is DFQATT and CDR2 SNEGSKA (reference sequence). The CDR3 is made up of 16 amino acids. Trimming left V 0 bases short and J 4 bases short, with 15 bases between. For the CDR3, the DNA is TGCAGTGCTAGAGATCGGAGCGTAGCGCCCACCGGGGAGCTGTTTTTT. It encodes CSARDRSVAPTGELFF.

V usage is TRBV5-1 and J usage is TRBJ2-3; no clear D gene. With 4 bases removed from V and 6 bases from J, the gap between germline ends came to 12 bases. The germline V gene has CDR1 SGHRS and CDR2 YFSETQ. The CDR3 contains 13 residues. The CDR3 nucleotides are TGCGCCAGCAGCCCGGGTCGCATGGATACGCAGTATTTT. Its translation is CASSPGRMDTQYF.

V usage is TRBV29-1 and J usage is TRBJ2-7; D unresolved. V was cut by 3 bases and J by 3 bases, with 9 bases left in between. Looked up from germline, CDR1 is SQVTM and CDR2 is ANQGSEA. The CDR3 has 12 amino acids. In DNA, the CDR3 is TGCAGCGTTGAGGTCAGCCTCTACGAGCAGTACTTC. It codes for CSVEVSLYEQYF.

This clonotype was seen only once. The genes are TRBV7-2 and TRBJ2-1, with TRBD2 matching 8 bases. Losses at the gene ends were 8 bases for V and 7 bases for J; bases not matched to a gene: 10. Germline CDR1 is SGHTA and CDR2 is FQGNSA. CDR3 size: 14 residues. CDR3 in amino acids: CASLAGLLWNEQFF. The CDR3 nucleotides read TGTGCCAGCCTAGCGGGCCTACTTTGGAATGAGCAGTTCTTC.

This chain links TRBV3-1 with TRBJ1-2, with a possible D match to TRBD1 (5 bases). Deletions cut 4 bases from V and 4 bases from J, with 13 bases between. CDR1 is LGHDT and CDR2 is YNNKEL in the germline V gene (reference sequence). This CDR3 is built from 14 residues. The CDR3 is CASSRNSGPYGYTF. CDR3 DNA: TGTGCCAGCAGCCGCAACTCAGGGCCCTATGGCTACACCTTC.

The chain carries TRBV2 and TRBJ1-4; no clear D. CDR1 and CDR2 (germline): SNHLY, FYNNEI. The CDR3 contains 12 residues. Trimming removed 11 bases at V and 8 bases at J, with 15 bases between. As DNA, the CDR3 is TGTGCCGGCCGATGGGTTTTGGAAAAACTGTTTTTT. Protein: CAGRWVLEKLFF.

For this clonotype: An end of the junction does not agree with germline; a read error may underlie this. V and J are TRBV12-3 or TRBV12-4 and TRBJ2-3; D tentatively reads TRBD1 or TRBD2 (5 bases each). This CDR3 is built from 14 residues. DNA of the CDR3: TGTGCCAGCGGATCACAGCAGGGAGCAGATACGCAATATTTT. Translation: CASGSQQGADTQYF.

This clonotype came up a few times. V usage is TRBV9 and J usage is TRBJ2-3; D tentatively reads TRBD1 or TRBD2 (5 bases each). Germline V gene sequence: CDR1 SGDLS, CDR2 YYNGEE. V dropped 3 bases and J dropped 8 bases, with 25 bases sitting between them. CDR3 length equals 17 residues. Here the CDR3 reads CASSAPPGGSSQGTQYF. CDR3 DNA sequence: TGTGCCAGCAGCGCCCCTCCCGGCGGGTCTAGCCAGGGTACGCAGTATTTT.

This clonotype was counted many times. The chain combines TRBV7-2 with TRBJ2-1, with 13 bases aligning to TRBD2. This CDR3 is built from 15 residues. Germline CDR1 is SGHTA and CDR2 is FQGNSA. The V segment lost 3 bases and the J segment 5 bases; nucleotides outside the gene matches: 1. The CDR3 bases are TGTGCCAGCAGCTTGGGACTAGCGGGAAACAATGAGCAGTTCTTC. This gives the protein CASSLGLAGNNEQFF.

This clonotype was detected a few times. The chain employs TRBV15 and TRBJ2-6; a weak D match, TRBD2 (5 bases). V was trimmed by 0 bases and J by 4 bases, leaving 10 bases between them. The V gene's germline CDR1 is LNHNV and CDR2 YYDKDF (reference sequence). This CDR3 contains 16 residues. The CDR3 sequence: CATSRDPGSGANVLTF. The CDR3 nucleotides read TGTGCCACCAGCAGAGATCCGGGGTCCGGGGCCAACGTCCTGACTTTC.

The J gene is TRBJ2-1, the V gene TRBV28, with D unresolved. Trimming pared 4 bases from V and 9 bases from J, leaving 13 bases between. Germline V gene lookup returns CDR1 MDHEN and CDR2 SYDVKM. The CDR3 consists of 13 residues. The CDR3 coding sequence is TGTGCCAGCAGTTCCCCGGTTTTGCGTGAGCAGTTCTTC. It specifies CASSSPVLREQFF.

The chain links TRBV2 to TRBJ2-1; tentatively, D is TRBD1 (6 bases). The CDR3 is 15 amino acids. With 5 bases removed from V and 8 bases from J, the gap between germline ends came to 19 bases. The V gene's germline CDR1 is SNHLY and CDR2 FYNNEI. CDR3 sequence (DNA): TGTGCCAGCAGTTCCAGACAGTGGGCAGGGGATGAGCAGTTCTTC. Amino acids: CASSSRQWAGDEQFF.

The gene calls are TRBV11-2 and TRBJ2-1; no firm D call. The CDR3 is 13 amino acids. Germline CDR1 and CDR2: SGHAT and FQNNGV. V shed 0 bases and J shed 7 bases, with 7 bases lying between them. The CDR3 DNA reads TGTGCCAGCAGCTTAGACAAGTTGAATGAGCAGTTCTTC. Encoded protein: CASSLDKLNEQFF. Full variable domain (rest looked up from reference TRBV11-2 and TRBJ2-1): EAGVAQSPRYKIIEKRQSVAFWCNPISGHATLYWYQQILGQGPKLLIQFQNNGVVDDSQLPKDRFSAERLKGVDSTLKIQPAKLEDSAVYLCASSLDKLNEQFFGPGTRLTVL.

The V call is TRBV28, the J call TRBJ1-4, with TRBD1 identical over 7 bases. The CDR3 is made up of 18 amino acids. V lost 4 bases and J lost 7; bases outside the gene matches: 18. CDR1 and CDR2 from the germline V gene are MDHEN and SYDVKM. The CDR3 sequence: CASSWAATGTLWGEKLFF. Here the CDR3 DNA reads TGTGCCAGCAGTTGGGCCGCGACAGGGACGCTTTGGGGTGAAAAACTGTTTTTT.

V gene TRBV7-8 combines with J gene TRBJ2-7, with TRBD1 matching 8 bases. In germline, CDR1 is SGHVS, CDR2 FQNEAQ. Trimming took 1 base from V and 3 from J; bases not matched to a gene: 5. CDR3 length: 15 residues. CDR3 loop: CASSLGGQVNYEQYF. The CDR3 region has the DNA TGTGCCAGCAGCTTAGGGGGACAGGTCAACTACGAGCAGTACTTC. The entire variable domain, with the rest obtained from reference TRBV7-8 and TRBJ2-7, is as follows: GAGVSQSPRYKVAKRGQDVALRCDPISGHVSLFWYQQALGQGPEFLTYFQNEAQLDKSGLPSDRFFAERPEGSVSTLKIQRTQQEDSAVYLCASSLGGQVNYEQYFGPGTRLTVT.

The chain recombines TRBV6-5 with TRBJ2-7; TRBD2 matches at 14 bases. Germline V gene data show CDR1 as MNHEY and CDR2 as SVGAGI. Trimming at V came to 7 bases and at J to 10 bases, leaving 6 bases not matched to a gene. The CDR3 covers 13 residues. CDR3 amino acids: CASNGLAGGPQYF. CDR3 sequence (DNA): TGTGCCAGCAATGGACTAGCGGGAGGTCCCCAGTACTTC.

The chain recombines TRBV28 with TRBJ1-1; D is unclear. This CDR3 contains 13 residues. Germline V gene sequence: CDR1 MDHEN, CDR2 SYDVKM. Trimming cost V 2 bases and J 6 bases, with 10 bases left between them. CDR3 nucleotides: TGTGCCAGCAGTTTACGGGTTGTACCTGAAGCTTTCTTT. It codes for CASSLRVVPEAFF.

The rearrangement uses TRBV6-1 and TRBJ2-3; D may be TRBD1 (6 bases). Germline assignment: CDR1 MNHNS and CDR2 SASEGT. Trimming shortened V by 6 bases and J by 4 bases, and 23 bases separated the two germline ends. This CDR3 is built from 17 residues. The CDR3 DNA reads as TGTGCCAGCAGCCCAGCGGTTAGGGACACAGAACCAGATACGCAGTATTTT. Its protein is CASSPAVRDTEPDTQYF.